Listed below are T cell receptor beta chains from one sample, sequenced in a study of shared clonotypes between healthy human individuals. Sequencing was performed with immunoSEQ multiplex PCR; in TCRdb, only in-frame clones are kept and a portion is missing. The repertoire holds around 440,000 clones, with over 60% as singletons. Sequencing used PBMCs. Every receptor here comes from a woman between 40 and 50 years old in good health. Some clones in this sample may be carry-over from other donors' samples. Each CDR3 is given with its conserved first and last residue. The D gene is left open where the match is weak. Expanded clones get a size class; other rows say once, few or many, or leave the size out.

V gene,J gene,D gene,clone size,CDR3 DNA,CDR3 protein
TRBV30,TRBJ2-5,-,-,TGTGCCTGGAGCGCCGGGGGGACCCAGTACTTC,CAWSAGGTQYF
TRBV25-1,TRBJ2-3,-,-,TGTGCCAGCAGTAGGCTCCTTTCTAGCACAGATACGCAGTATTTT,CASSRLLSSTDTQYF
TRBV30,TRBJ1-1,-,-,TGTGCCTGGAGTGTACTAACAGCCCGGAACACTGAAGCTTTCTTT,CAWSVLTARNTEAFF
TRBV25-1,TRBJ1-1,-,-,TGTGCCAGCAGTGAATACAGGGCCAACACTGAAGCTTTCTTT,CASSEYRANTEAFF
TRBV11-3,TRBJ2-3,-,-,TGTGCCAGCAGCTTAGAAGGCACGGGGGTTGGAAATGCGCAGTATTTT,CASSLEGTGVGNAQYF
TRBV28,TRBJ2-1,TRBD1,-,TGTGCCAGCCCCCCCTCAGGGGGTCCCTACAATGAGCAGTTCTTC,CASPPSGGPYNEQFF
TRBV6-1,TRBJ1-2,-,many,TGTGCCAGCAGTGAATTGACGGCTAAGGGCTACACCTTC,CASSELTAKGYTF
TRBV11-2,TRBJ2-1,TRBD2,-,TGTGCCAGCAGCTTAGAAGCCCCAGCGGGAGGGCCGAATGAGCAGTTCTTC,CASSLEAPAGGPNEQFF
TRBV9,TRBJ1-1,-,-,TGTGCCAGCAGCTTAACAGCCAGCAGGATCGCTGAAGCTTTCTTT,CASSLTASRIAEAFF
TRBV5-1,TRBJ1-1,-,-,TGCGCCAGCAGCTTAGACACGAACACTGAAGCTTTCTTT,CASSLDTNTEAFF
TRBV5-5,TRBJ2-5,TRBD1,-,TGTGCCAGCAGCTTCCGGGACAGGGGCCTTATCCAAGAGACCCAGTACTTC,CASSFRDRGLIQETQYF
TRBV6-1,TRBJ1-1,-,many,TGTGCCAGCAGACAGGGAGTGAACACTGAAGCTTTCTTT,CASRQGVNTEAFF
TRBV7-8,TRBJ1-5,TRBD1,-,TGTGCCAGCAGCTCAGAGACAGGGAGCGGCCAGCCCCAGCATTTT,CASSSETGSGQPQHF
TRBV9,TRBJ2-3,-,-,TGTGCCAGCAGCGTAGGGGCTAGCGCCTCCACAGATACGCAGTATTTT,CASSVGASASTDTQYF
TRBV4-2,TRBJ2-1,-,-,TGTGCCAGCAGCCAAAGCCAGTGGAGCTCCTACAATGAGCAGTTCTTC,CASSQSQWSSYNEQFF
TRBV7-3,TRBJ2-7,TRBD1,-,TGTGCCAGCAGCTTGAACAGGGGTTACGAGCAGTACTTC,CASSLNRGYEQYF
TRBV5-4,TRBJ2-1,TRBD2,-,TGTGCCAGCAGCTTCGGGACTAGCGGGAGTAGCGAGCAGTTCTTC,CASSFGTSGSSEQFF
TRBV25-1,TRBJ2-2,-,-,TGTGCCAGCAGTGGGGGGGTCAGGGAGCTGTTTTTT,CASSGGVRELFF
TRBV5-5,TRBJ2-1,-,-,TGTGCCAGCAGCTTAGATCCGAGTGCGGTCAATGAGCAGTTCTTC,CASSLDPSAVNEQFF
TRBV7-2,TRBJ1-1,-,-,TGTGCCAGCAGCTTAGTTGCAGATGGGCGAGCTTTCTTT,CASSLVADGRAFF
TRBV20-1,TRBJ2-1,-,-,TGCAGTGCTAGCGATGAGCAGTTCTTC,CSASDEQFF
TRBV7-9,TRBJ2-7,TRBD1,once,TGTGCCAGCAGCTTAGTACCCCGACAGGGACCCTACGAGCAGTACTTC,CASSLVPRQGPYEQYF